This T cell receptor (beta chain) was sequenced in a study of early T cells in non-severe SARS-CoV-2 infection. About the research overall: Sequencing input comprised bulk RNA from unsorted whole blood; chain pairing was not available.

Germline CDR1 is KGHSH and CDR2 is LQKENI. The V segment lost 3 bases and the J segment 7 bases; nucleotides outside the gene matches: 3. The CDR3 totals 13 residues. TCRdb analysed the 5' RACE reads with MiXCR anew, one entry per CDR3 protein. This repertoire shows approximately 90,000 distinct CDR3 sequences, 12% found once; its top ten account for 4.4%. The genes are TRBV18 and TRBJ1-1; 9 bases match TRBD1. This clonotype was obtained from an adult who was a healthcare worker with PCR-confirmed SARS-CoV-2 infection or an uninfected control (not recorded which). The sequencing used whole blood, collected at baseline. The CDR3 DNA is TGTGCCAGCTCACCCACAGGGGGCGGTGAAGCTTTCTTT. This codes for CASSPTGGGEAFF.